One and the same sample provided the 2 T cell receptor beta chains below, sequenced in a study of control samples from healthy donors and cancer patients. The table came from immunoSEQ multiplex PCR; TCRdb's copy has only in-frame clones and leaves some out. The table has over 100,000 clones, about 88% seen once. Sequencing was carried out using blood. These receptors all stem from a man between 45 and 60 years old in good health.

V is TRBV2 and J is TRBJ1-2; 7 bases are a match to TRBD1. The germline V gene encodes CDR1 SNHLY and CDR2 FYNNEI. Trimming took 6 bases from V and 5 from J; bases not matched to a gene: 9. The CDR3 is 14 residues long. In nucleotides, the CDR3 is TGTGCCAGCAGCGCACAGGGGTCCAGGTATGGCTACACCTTC. Its protein is CASSAQGSRYGYTF. Using reference TRBV2 and TRBJ1-2 for the parts outside the CDR3, the full variable domain is EPEVTQTPSHQVTQMGQEVILRCVPISNHLYFYWYRQILGQKVEFLVSFYNNEISEKSEIFDDQFSVERPDGSNFTLKIRSTKLEDSAMYFCASSAQGSRYGYTFGSGTRLTVV.

J is TRBJ2-7 and V is TRBV21-1; the table assigns TRBD2, which was not confirmed against the DNA. TRBV21-1 is labeled a pseudogene. The CDR3 covers 11 residues. CDR3 amino acids: CASEAGYEQYF. In nucleotides, the CDR3 is TGTGCCAGCGAAGCGGGCTACGAGCAGTACTTC.